This passage covers 22 T cell receptor beta chains from one sample sequenced in a study of somatic mutations in cytotoxic T cells in rheumatoid arthritis. TCRdb's copy holds only in-frame clones and misses some; the assay was immunoSEQ multiplex PCR. Of under 20,000 clones in the sample, 86% were seen once. Sequencing was done on a sample of CD8+ T cells sorted from blood. The source of these receptors is a man aged 40-49 years in good health.

This chain connects TRBV7-2 to TRBJ2-2, with D tentatively TRBD1 (7 bases). Germline V lookup: CDR1 SGHTA, CDR2 FQGNSA. The CDR3 contains 17 residues. V was trimmed by 5 bases and J by 2 bases, leaving 18 bases between them. CDR3 amino acids: CASSPRAGQFNTGELFF. DNA of the CDR3: TGTGCCAGCAGCCCGAGGGCGGGACAGTTCAACACCGGGGAGCTGTTTTTT.

For the CDR3, the DNA is TGTGCCAGCAGCTTAGCGGCGGGAGAGGCCGGGGAGCTGTTTTTT. It codes for CASSLAAGEAGELFF. The chain recombines TRBV7-6 with TRBJ2-2, with TRBD2 matching 7 bases. Germline V gene sequence: CDR1 SGHVS, CDR2 FNYEAQ. This CDR3 contains 15 residues. V lost 0 bases to trimming and J lost 6 bases; unmatched junction nucleotides: 4.

The sample holds one count of this clone. The chain combines TRBV4-1 with TRBJ2-6; 7 bases agree with TRBD1. Germline lookup yields CDR1 MGHRA and CDR2 YSYEKL. V shed 3 bases and J 13 bases; nucleotides not matched to a gene: 12. This CDR3 has 15 residues. CDR3 nucleotide sequence: TGCGCCAGCAGCCACCGGGGACAGTCCAAGGGGGTCCTGACTTTC. It is translated as CASSHRGQSKGVLTF.

The chain links TRBV19 to TRBJ2-1, with D unresolved. V lost 3 bases, J lost 9 bases, and 12 bases lay in between. Per germline, CDR1 LNHDA and CDR2 SQIVND (reference sequence). This CDR3 is 13 amino acids long. The CDR3 loop reads CASSMARWTEQFF. In DNA form, the CDR3 reads TGTGCCAGTAGTATGGCGAGATGGACTGAGCAGTTCTTC.

This clone has only one observation. The CDR3 spells CASSLNRGNTEAFF. CDR3 sequence (DNA): TGTGCCAGCAGCCTCAACAGGGGTAACACTGAAGCTTTCTTT. The chain recombines TRBV4-2 with TRBJ1-1, with 7 bases aligning to TRBD1. With 4 bases clipped from V and 2 bases from J, the junction kept 4 bases outside the gene matches. The CDR3 is made up of 14 amino acids. Germline CDR1 is LGHNA and CDR2 is YNFKEQ.

V and J are TRBV28 and TRBJ1-3, with D perhaps matching TRBD1 (5 bases). The CDR3 length is 14 residues. Trimming pared 4 bases from V and 0 bases from J, leaving 7 bases between. Germline V gene lookup returns CDR1 MDHEN and CDR2 SYDVKM. The CDR3 DNA is TGTGCCAGCAGTTGGGGGAGCTCTGGAAACACCATATATTTT. Encoded protein: CASSWGSSGNTIYF.

The V call is TRBV7-8, the J call TRBJ1-5; D might be TRBD1 (5 bases). Between the trimmed V and J ends, which lost 1 base and 2 bases, there was a span of 12 bases. The CDR3 has 16 amino acids. Germline V gene lookup returns CDR1 SGHVS and CDR2 FQNEAQ. In DNA form, the CDR3 reads TGTGCCAGCAGCTTAGAAAATCGACAGCGCAATCAGCCCCAGCATTTT. Its protein product is CASSLENRQRNQPQHF.

This chain joins TRBV7-8 and TRBJ2-1; no firm D call. From germline, CDR1 is SGHVS and CDR2 FQNEAQ. Deletions cut 0 bases from V and 0 bases from J, with 6 bases between. The CDR3 has 15 amino acids. The CDR3 coding sequence is TGTGCCAGCAGCTTAGCGGAGTCCTCCTACAATGAGCAGTTCTTC. It is translated as CASSLAESSYNEQFF.

V is TRBV4-1 and J is TRBJ2-3, with TRBD2 matching over 11 bases. The CDR3 runs to 16 residues. In germline, CDR1 is MGHRA, CDR2 YSYEKL. V lost 2 bases, J lost 5 bases, and 6 bases stayed unmatched. The CDR3 sequence is CASSQIAGGPGDTQYF. The CDR3 region has the DNA TGCGCCAGCAGCCAAATAGCGGGAGGGCCAGGAGATACGCAGTATTTT.

This clone was seen a single time. The V and J genes are TRBV6-5 and TRBJ1-5; D unclear. Between the trimmed V and J ends, which lost 5 bases and 0 bases, there was a span of 5 bases. The germline V gene encodes CDR1 MNHEY and CDR2 SVGAGI. The CDR3 consists of 13 residues. DNA for the CDR3: TGTGCCAGCAGTCGGAATAGCAATCAGCCCCAGCATTTT. Amino acid sequence: CASSRNSNQPQHF.

Concerning this clone itself: Its ends do not fully match the called genes, so a read error is possible. The chain has TRBV7-7 and TRBJ2-7; D is undetermined. The germline V gene encodes CDR1 SSHAT and CDR2 FNYEAQ (reference sequence). The CDR3 totals 19 residues. CDR3 protein: CASSQPPDRQQIALHEQYF. DNA for the CDR3: TGTGCTAGCAGCCAACCACCCGATAGGCAACAGATAGCTCTCCACGAGCAGTACTTC.

The rearrangement joins TRBV6-1 to TRBJ2-4; D is tentatively TRBD1 or TRBD2 (5 bases each). Germline V gene data show CDR1 as MNHNS and CDR2 as SASEGT. This CDR3 is 14 amino acids long. Trimming left V 1 base short and J 1 base short, with 5 bases between. CDR3 sequence (DNA): TGTGCCAGCAGTGAAGGGGGGGCCAAAAACATTCAGTACTTC. As protein: CASSEGGAKNIQYF.

The chain couples TRBV4-1 to TRBJ1-5, with unresolved D. Germline assignment: CDR1 MGHRA and CDR2 YSYEKL. This CDR3 has 15 amino acids. Trimming removed 1 base from V and 0 bases from J, with 7 bases in between. DNA of the CDR3: TGCGCCAGCAGCCAAGTGCCAGGTAGCAATCAGCCCCAGCATTTT. Translated, it gives CASSQVPGSNQPQHF.

CDR3 in amino acids: CASSGGTGTREQYF. As DNA, the CDR3 is TGTGCCAGCAGCGGTGGGACAGGGACACGCGAGCAGTACTTC. The chain carries TRBV9 and TRBJ2-7, with 9 bases matching TRBD1. CDR3 size: 14 residues. Germline V gene sequence: CDR1 SGDLS, CDR2 YYNGEE. V shed 3 bases and J 6 bases; nucleotides not matched to a gene: 7.

This chain links TRBV30 with TRBJ1-2, with D possibly TRBD1 on 6 matching bases. The germline CDR1 and CDR2 sequences are GTSNPN and SVGIG (reference sequence). The CDR3 has 15 amino acids. V was pared by 2 bases and J by 8 bases, with 21 bases between. CDR3: CAWSPPRGRRKGYTF. CDR3 coding DNA: TGTGCCTGGAGTCCCCCCCGGGGGCGCAGGAAGGGCTACACCTTC.

The rearrangement joins TRBV20-1 to TRBJ2-2; 7 bases are a match to TRBD2. The CDR3 loop spans 11 amino acids. J was trimmed by 5 bases and V by 6 bases; bases with no gene match: 0. Germline V gene lookup returns CDR1 DFQATT and CDR2 SNEGSKA (reference sequence). The CDR3 loop reads CSAGGTGELFF. The CDR3 DNA sequence: TGCAGTGCGGGGGGGACCGGGGAGCTGTTTTTT.

In this sample, this clone turned up a few times. V is TRBV27 and J is TRBJ2-7, with D possibly called TRBD1 or TRBD2 (5 bases each). Looked up from germline, CDR1 is MNHEY and CDR2 is SMNVEV (reference sequence). The CDR3 sequence is 11 residues long. The V and J ends lost 3 bases and 7 bases respectively, with 7 bases between them. The DNA of the CDR3 is TGTGCCAGCAGTTTGAGGGGAGAGCAGTACTTC. Amino acids: CASSLRGEQYF.

The V call is TRBV19, the J call TRBJ2-3; TRBD2 matches 7 bases. The V gene end was trimmed by 7 bases and the J gene end by 4 bases; junction bases not matched to a gene: 11. Germline-derived CDR1 and CDR2 are LNHDA and SQIVND (reference sequence). The CDR3 extends over 15 amino acids. The CDR3 sequence: CASTPRREIADTQYF. DNA for the CDR3: TGTGCCAGTACCCCTCGGCGGGAGATAGCAGATACGCAGTATTTT.

V and J are TRBV27 and TRBJ2-1; possible D gene TRBD1, 6 bases. The CDR3 sequence is 14 residues long. V lost 3 bases to trimming and J lost 5 bases, with 11 bases between them. Germline-derived CDR1 and CDR2 are MNHEY and SMNVEV (reference sequence). This chain's CDR3 is CASSFAGADNEQFF. CDR3 coding DNA: TGTGCCAGCAGTTTTGCAGGGGCCGACAATGAGCAGTTCTTC.

This chain links TRBV9 with TRBJ2-3; possibly TRBD1 for D (5 bases). The CDR3 spans 13 residues. Deletions cut 0 bases from V and 4 bases from J, with 6 bases between. Germline V gene data show CDR1 as SGDLS and CDR2 as YYNGEE. The CDR3 protein is CASSVGQSDTQYF. CDR3 coding DNA: TGTGCCAGCAGCGTAGGACAGTCAGATACGCAGTATTTT.

The chain links TRBV2 to TRBJ1-4, with D uncertain. Per germline, CDR1 SNHLY and CDR2 FYNNEI. Trimming stripped 6 bases from V and 3 bases from J, with 11 bases between. The CDR3 totals 14 residues. The CDR3 DNA reads TGTGCCAGCAGCTCACATCATTCTAATGAAAAACTGTTTTTT. Residues: CASSSHHSNEKLFF.

The chain joins TRBV4-1 to TRBJ2-5; D not certain. The CDR3 loop spans 16 amino acids. V gave up 0 bases and J gave up 2 bases, with 13 bases separating them. In germline, CDR1 is MGHRA, CDR2 YSYEKL. CDR3 coding DNA: TGCGCCAGCAGCCAAGACCCCGGCTTCGGGCAAGAGACCCAGTACTTC. Translation: CASSQDPGFGQETQYF.